This T cell receptor (beta chain) was found in a study of monozygotic twins with inflammatory bowel disease. Study-wide points: IBD patients shared fewer clonotypes with other individuals than healthy twins, especially patients with disease activity signs.

The germline gives CDR1 SGHTA, CDR2 FQGNSA. The CDR3 totals 13 residues. Template switching was used to attach UMIs, which incorporated a 6-nucleotide sample barcode. TCRdb processed the 5' RACE reads again and assigns one entry to each CDR3 protein, with no DNA. Its listing shows some 200,000 distinct CDR3 sequences. A word on this clonotype: The antigen is unknown.

This TCR was sampled from a human donor with ulcerative colitis or Crohn's disease, or a healthy co-twin of an affected twin (not recorded which). V gene TRBV7-2 combines with J gene TRBJ2-5; the D call of TRBD2 rests on TCRdb alone, since no DNA is present to check it. Material for sequencing was blood. The CDR3 loop is CASSARVRETQYF.